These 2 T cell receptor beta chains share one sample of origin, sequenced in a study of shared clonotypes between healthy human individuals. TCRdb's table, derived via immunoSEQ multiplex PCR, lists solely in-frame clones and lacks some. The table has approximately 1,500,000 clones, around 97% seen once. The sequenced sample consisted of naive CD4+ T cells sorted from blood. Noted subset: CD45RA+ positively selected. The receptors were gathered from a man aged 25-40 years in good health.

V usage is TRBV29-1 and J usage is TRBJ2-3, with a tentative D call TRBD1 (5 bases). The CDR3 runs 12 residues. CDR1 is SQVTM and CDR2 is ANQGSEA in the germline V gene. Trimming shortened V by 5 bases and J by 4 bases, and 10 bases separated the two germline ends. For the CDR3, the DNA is TGCAGCGTTAGAAGGGGCCCAGATACGCAGTATTTT. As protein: CSVRRGPDTQYF.

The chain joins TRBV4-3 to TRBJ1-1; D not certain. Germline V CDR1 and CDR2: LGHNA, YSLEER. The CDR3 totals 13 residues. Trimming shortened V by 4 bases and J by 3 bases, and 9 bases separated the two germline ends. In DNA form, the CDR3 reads TGCGCCAGCAGCCCCAAGAGGGACACTGAAGCTTTCTTT. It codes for CASSPKRDTEAFF.